Following are 3 T cell receptor beta chains from one sample sequenced in a study of CD8+ T cells in alopecia areata. As for treatment: oral pan-JAK inhibitor, 5-10 mg twice daily. Reverse transcription of extracted RNA yielded cDNA, which provided the sequencing template. The method was immunoSEQ multiplex PCR; TCRdb's version includes in-frame clones alone and lacks a portion of them. The table records over 150,000 clones, 50% to 60% of them present only once. The source material was CD4+ T cells sorted from blood, sampled at week 4, from a patient treated with tofacitinib. These receptors originate from a human donor with alopecia areata.

The V gene is TRBV30, the J gene TRBJ1-5; the D is unclear. Trimming removed 2 bases from V and 3 bases from J, with 14 bases in between. CDR1 is GTSNPN, CDR2 SVGIG, per germline (reference sequence). The CDR3 runs 15 residues. CDR3 sequence reads: CAWSPWTGNNQPQHF. CDR3 coding DNA: TGTGCCTGGAGTCCGTGGACTGGCAACAATCAGCCCCAGCATTTT.

The chain uses TRBV6-5 and TRBJ1-5, with 7 nucleotides matching TRBD1. CDR1 is MNHEY and CDR2 is SVGAGI in the germline V gene. This CDR3 region has 14 residues. V shed 5 bases, J shed 3 bases, and the junction held 4 bases outside the gene matches. The CDR3 DNA reads TGTGCCAGCAGTCGCGGGACAGCCAATCAGCCCCAGCATTTT. Its protein product is CASSRGTANQPQHF.

The chain employs TRBV15 and TRBJ1-2; D is undetermined. The CDR3 extends over 12 amino acids. Deletions cut 5 bases from V and 1 base from J, with 5 bases between. Germline CDR1 LNHNV, CDR2 YYDKDF (reference sequence). The CDR3 spells CATSGSNYGYTF. The CDR3 nucleotides are TGTGCCACCAGCGGCAGTAACTATGGCTACACCTTC.